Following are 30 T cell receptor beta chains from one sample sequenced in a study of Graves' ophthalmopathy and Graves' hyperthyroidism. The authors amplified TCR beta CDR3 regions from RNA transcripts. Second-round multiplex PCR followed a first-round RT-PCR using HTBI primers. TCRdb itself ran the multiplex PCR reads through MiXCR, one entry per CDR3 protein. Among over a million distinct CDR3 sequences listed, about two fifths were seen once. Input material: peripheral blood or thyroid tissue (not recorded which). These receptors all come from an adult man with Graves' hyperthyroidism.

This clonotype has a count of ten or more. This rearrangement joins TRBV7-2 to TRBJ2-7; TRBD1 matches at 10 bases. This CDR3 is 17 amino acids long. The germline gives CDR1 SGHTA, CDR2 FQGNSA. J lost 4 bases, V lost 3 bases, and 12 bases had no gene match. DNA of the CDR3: TGTGCCAGCAGCTTGGAGGGACAGGGGCGGGCTTTGTACGAGCAGTACTTC. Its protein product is CASSLEGQGRALYEQYF. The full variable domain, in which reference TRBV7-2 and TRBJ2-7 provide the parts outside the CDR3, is GAGVSQSPSNKVTEKGKDVELRCDPISGHTALYWYRQSLGQGLEFLIYFQGNSAPDKSGLPSDRFSAERTGGSVSTLTIQRTQQEDSAVYLCASSLEGQGRALYEQYFGPGTRLTVT.

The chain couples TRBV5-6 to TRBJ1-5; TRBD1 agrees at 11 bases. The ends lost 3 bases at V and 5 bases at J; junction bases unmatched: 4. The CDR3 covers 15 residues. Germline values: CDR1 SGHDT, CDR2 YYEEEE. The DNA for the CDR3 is TGTGCCAGCAGCTCCTGGGACAGGGGGGATCAGCCCCAGCATTTT. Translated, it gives CASSSWDRGDQPQHF. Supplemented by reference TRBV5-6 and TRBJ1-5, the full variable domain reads DAGVTQSPTHLIKTRGQQVTLRCSPKSGHDTVSWYQQALGQGPQFIFQYYEEEERQRGNFPDRFSGHQFPNYSSELNVNALLLGDSALYLCASSSWDRGDQPQHFGDGTRLSIL.

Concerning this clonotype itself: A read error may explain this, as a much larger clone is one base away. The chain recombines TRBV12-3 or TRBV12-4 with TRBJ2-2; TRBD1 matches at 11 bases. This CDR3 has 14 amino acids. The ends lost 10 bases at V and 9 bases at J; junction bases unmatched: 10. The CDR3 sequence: CATQGTGGTRELFF. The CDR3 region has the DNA TGTGCCACCCAAGGGACAGGGGGAACCCGGGAGCTGTTTTTT.

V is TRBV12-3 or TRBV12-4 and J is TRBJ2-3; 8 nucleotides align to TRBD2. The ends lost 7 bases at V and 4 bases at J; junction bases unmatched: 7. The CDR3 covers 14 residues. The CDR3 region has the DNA TGTGCCAGCACCGTAGCGGGACGGTCAGATACGCAGTATTTT. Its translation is CASTVAGRSDTQYF.

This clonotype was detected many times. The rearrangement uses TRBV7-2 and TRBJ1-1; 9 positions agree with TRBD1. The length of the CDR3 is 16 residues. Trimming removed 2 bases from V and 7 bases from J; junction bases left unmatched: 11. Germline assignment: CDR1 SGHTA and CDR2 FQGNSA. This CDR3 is CASSLTRQGGTDEAFF. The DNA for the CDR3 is TGTGCCAGCAGCTTAACGAGACAGGGGGGAACTGATGAAGCTTTCTTT. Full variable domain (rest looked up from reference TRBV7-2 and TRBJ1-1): GAGVSQSPSNKVTEKGKDVELRCDPISGHTALYWYRQSLGQGLEFLIYFQGNSAPDKSGLPSDRFSAERTGGSVSTLTIQRTQQEDSAVYLCASSLTRQGGTDEAFFGQGTRLTVV.

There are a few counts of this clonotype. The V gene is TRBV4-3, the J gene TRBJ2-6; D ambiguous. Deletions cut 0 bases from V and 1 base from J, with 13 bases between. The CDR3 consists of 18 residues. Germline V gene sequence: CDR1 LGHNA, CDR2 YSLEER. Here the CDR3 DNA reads TGCGCCAGCAGCCAAGATAGTAGTAAGGGTTCTGGGGCCAACGTCCTGACTTTC. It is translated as CASSQDSSKGSGANVLTF.

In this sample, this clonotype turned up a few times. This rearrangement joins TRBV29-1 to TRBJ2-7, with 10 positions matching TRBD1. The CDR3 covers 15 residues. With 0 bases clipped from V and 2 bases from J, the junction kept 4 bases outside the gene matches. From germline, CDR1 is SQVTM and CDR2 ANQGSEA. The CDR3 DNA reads TGCAGCGTTGAAGACCGACAGGGGGCCCCCTACGAGCAGTACTTC. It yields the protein CSVEDRQGAPYEQYF.

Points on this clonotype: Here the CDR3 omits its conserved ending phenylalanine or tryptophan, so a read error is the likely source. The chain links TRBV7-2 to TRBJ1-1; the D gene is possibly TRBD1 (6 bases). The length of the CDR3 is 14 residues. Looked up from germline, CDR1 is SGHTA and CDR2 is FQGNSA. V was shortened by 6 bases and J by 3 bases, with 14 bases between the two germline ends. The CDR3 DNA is TGTGCCAGCAGTTCAGGCAGGGGACACACTGAAGCTTTCTCT. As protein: CASSSGRGHTEAFS.

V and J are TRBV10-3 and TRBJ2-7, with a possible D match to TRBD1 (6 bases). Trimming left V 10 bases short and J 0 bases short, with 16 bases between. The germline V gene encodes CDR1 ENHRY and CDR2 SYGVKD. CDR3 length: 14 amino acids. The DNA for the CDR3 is TGTGCCAGCATCCAGGACAGATACTCCTACGAGCAGTACTTC. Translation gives CASIQDRYSYEQYF.

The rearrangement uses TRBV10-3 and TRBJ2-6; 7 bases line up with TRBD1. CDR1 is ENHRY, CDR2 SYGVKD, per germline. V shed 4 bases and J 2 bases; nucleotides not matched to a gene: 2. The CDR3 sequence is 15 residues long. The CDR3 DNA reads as TGTGCCATCAGTGCGGGACAGCCTGGGGCCAACGTCCTGACTTTC. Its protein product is CAISAGQPGANVLTF.

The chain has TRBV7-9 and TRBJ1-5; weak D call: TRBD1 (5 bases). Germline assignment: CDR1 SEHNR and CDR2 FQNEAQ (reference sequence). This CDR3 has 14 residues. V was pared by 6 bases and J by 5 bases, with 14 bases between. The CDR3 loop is CASRGGMGDQPQHF. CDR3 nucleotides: TGTGCCAGCAGAGGAGGAATGGGGGATCAGCCCCAGCATTTT.

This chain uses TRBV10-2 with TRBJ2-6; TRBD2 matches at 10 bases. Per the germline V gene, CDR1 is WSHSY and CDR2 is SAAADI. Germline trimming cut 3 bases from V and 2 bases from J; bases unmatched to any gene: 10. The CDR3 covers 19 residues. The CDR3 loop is CASSDSTSGSLPGANVLTF. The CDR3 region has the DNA TGCGCCAGCAGTGATTCGACTAGCGGGTCTTTACCTGGGGCCAACGTCCTGACTTTC.

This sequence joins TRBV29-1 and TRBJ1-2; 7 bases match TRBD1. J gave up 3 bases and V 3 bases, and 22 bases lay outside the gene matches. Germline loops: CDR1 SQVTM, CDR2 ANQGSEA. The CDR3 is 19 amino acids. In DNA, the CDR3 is TGCAGCGTTGACGAGCCTAGCGGGACAGAAGCAGATGAGTACTATGGCTACACCTTC. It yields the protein CSVDEPSGTEADEYYGYTF. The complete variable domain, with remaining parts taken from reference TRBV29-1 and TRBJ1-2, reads SAVISQKPSRDICQRGTSLTIQCQVDSQVTMMFWYRQQPGQSLTLIATANQGSEATYESGFVIDKFPISRPNLTFSTLTVSNMSPEDSSIYLCSVDEPSGTEADEYYGYTFGSGTRLTVV.

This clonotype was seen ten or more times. The CDR3 is CASSWTGELFF. For the CDR3, the DNA is TGCGCCAGCAGCTGGACCGGGGAGCTGTTTTTT. The V and J genes are TRBV5-1 and TRBJ2-2; D is ambiguous. The V gene's germline CDR1 is SGHRS and CDR2 YFSETQ. This CDR3 is 11 amino acids long. V shed 3 bases and J shed 5 bases, with 2 bases lying between them.

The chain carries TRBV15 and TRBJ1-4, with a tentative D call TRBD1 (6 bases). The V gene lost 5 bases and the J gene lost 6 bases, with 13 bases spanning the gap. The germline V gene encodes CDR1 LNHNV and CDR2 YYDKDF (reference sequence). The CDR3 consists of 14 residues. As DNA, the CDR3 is TGTGCCACCAGCTCACGACAGGAAGATGAAAAACTGTTTTTT. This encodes CATSSRQEDEKLFF.

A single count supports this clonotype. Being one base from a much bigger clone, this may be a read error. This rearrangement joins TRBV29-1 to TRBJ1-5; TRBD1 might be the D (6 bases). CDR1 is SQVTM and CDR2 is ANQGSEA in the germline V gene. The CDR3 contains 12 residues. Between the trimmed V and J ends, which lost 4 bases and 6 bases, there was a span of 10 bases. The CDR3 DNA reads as TGCAGCGTTGGGGGGCCCGGTCAGCCCCAGCATTTT. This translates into CSVGGPGQPQHF.

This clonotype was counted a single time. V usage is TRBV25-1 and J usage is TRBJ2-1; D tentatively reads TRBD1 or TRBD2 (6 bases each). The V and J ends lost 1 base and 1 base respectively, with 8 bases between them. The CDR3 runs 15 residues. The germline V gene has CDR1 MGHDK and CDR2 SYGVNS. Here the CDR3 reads CASSEWGASYNEQFF. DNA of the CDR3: TGTGCCAGCAGTGAATGGGGGGCTTCCTACAATGAGCAGTTCTTC.

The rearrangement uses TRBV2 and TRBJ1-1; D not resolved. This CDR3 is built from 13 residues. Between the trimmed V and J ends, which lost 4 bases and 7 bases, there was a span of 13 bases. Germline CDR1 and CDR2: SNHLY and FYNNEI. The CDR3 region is CASSGERTIEAFF. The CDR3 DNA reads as TGTGCCAGCAGTGGTGAGAGGACCATTGAAGCTTTCTTT.

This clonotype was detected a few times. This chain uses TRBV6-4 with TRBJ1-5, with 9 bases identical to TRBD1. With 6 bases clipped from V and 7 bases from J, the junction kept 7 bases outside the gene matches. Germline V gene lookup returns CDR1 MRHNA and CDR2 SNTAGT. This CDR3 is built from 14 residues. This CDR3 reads CASRSGTGWQPQHF. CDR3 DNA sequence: TGTGCCAGCAGATCCGGGACAGGGTGGCAGCCCCAGCATTTT.

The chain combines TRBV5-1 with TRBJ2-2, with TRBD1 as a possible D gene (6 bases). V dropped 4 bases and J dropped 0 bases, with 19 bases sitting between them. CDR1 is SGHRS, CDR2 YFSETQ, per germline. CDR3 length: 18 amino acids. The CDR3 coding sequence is TGCGCCAGCAGCCAAAACAGGGTTACCAATACGAACACCGGGGAGCTGTTTTTT. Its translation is CASSQNRVTNTNTGELFF.

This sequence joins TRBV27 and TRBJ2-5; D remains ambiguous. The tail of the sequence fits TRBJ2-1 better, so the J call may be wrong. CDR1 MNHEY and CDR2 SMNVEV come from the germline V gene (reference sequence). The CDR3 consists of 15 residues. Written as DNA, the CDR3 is TGTGCCAGCAGTTTACGGCGATATACCTACAATGAGCAGTTCTTC. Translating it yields CASSLRRYTYNEQFF.

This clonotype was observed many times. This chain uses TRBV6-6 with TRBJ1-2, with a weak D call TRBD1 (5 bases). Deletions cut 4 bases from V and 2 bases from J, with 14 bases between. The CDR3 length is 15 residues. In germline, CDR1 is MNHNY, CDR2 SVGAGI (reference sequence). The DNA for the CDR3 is TGTGCCAGCAGTTTCGAGGGAGGGACCAACTATGGCTACACCTTC. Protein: CASSFEGGTNYGYTF.

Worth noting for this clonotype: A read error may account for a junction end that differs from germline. The CDR3 is CACSALWRQETQYF. CDR3 coding DNA: TGTGCCTGCAGTGCCCTGTGGCGGCAGGAGACCCAGTACTTC. The J gene is TRBJ2-5, the V gene TRBV9; no definite D call. The germline V gene has CDR1 SGDLS and CDR2 YYNGEE. The CDR3 sequence is 14 residues long.

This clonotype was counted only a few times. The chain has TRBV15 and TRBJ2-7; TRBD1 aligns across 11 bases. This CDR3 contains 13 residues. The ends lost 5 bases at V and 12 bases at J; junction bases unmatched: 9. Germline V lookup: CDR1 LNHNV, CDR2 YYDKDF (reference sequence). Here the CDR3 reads CATSGTGGPRLYF. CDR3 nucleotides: TGTGCCACCAGCGGGACAGGGGGGCCAAGGCTGTACTTC.

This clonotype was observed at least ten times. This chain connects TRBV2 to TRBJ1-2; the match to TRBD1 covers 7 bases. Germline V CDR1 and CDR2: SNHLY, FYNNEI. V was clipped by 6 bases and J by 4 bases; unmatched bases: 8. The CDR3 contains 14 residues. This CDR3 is CASRPGQTFYGYTF. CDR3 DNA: TGTGCCAGCAGACCGGGACAGACCTTCTATGGCTACACCTTC.

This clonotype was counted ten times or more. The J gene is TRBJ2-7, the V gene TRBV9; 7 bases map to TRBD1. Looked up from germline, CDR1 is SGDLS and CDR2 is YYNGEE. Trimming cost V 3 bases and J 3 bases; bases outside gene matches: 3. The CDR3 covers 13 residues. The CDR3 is CASSARDSYEQYF. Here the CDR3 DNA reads TGTGCCAGCAGCGCACGGGACAGCTACGAGCAGTACTTC.

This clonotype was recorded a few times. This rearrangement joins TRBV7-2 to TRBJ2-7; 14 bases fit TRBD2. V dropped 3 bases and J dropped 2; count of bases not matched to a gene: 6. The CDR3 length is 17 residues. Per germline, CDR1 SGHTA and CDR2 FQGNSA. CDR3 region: CASSFPGLAGDPYEQYF. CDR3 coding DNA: TGTGCCAGCAGCTTCCCGGGACTAGCGGGGGACCCCTACGAGCAGTACTTC.

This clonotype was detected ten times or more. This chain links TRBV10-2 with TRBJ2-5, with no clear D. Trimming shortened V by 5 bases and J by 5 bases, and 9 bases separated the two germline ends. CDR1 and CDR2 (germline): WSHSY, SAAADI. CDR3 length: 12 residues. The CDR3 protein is CASSHVGETQYF. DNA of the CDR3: TGCGCCAGCAGTCACGTGGGGGAGACCCAGTACTTC.

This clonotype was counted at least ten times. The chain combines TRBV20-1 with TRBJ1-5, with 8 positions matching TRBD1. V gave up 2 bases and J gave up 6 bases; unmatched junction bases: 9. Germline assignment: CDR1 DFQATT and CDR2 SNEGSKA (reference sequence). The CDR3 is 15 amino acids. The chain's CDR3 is CSARTTTGGLQPQHF. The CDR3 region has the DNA TGCAGTGCTAGAACCACCACAGGGGGGCTTCAGCCCCAGCATTTT.

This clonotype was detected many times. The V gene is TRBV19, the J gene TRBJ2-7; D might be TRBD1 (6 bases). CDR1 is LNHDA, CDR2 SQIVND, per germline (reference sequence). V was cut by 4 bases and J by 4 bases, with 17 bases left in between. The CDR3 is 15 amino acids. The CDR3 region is CASSTIGGQSYEQYF. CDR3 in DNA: TGTGCCAGTAGTACCATAGGAGGACAGTCTTACGAGCAGTACTTC.